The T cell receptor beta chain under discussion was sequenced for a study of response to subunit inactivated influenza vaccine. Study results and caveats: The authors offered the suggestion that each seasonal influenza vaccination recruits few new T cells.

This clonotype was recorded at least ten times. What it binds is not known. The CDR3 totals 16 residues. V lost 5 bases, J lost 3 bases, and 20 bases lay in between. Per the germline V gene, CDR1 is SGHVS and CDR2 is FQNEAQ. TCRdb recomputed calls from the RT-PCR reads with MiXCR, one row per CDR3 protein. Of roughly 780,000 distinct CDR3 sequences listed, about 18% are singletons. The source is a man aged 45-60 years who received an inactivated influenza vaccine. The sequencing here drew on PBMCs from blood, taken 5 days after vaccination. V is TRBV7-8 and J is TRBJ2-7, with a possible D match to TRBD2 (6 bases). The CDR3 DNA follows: TGTGCCAGCAGCCCCACAAGATTAGCGGATAACTACGAGCAGTACTTC. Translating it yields CASSPTRLADNYEQYF.